The 28 T cell receptor beta chains listed next were all sequenced from one sample in a study of blood T cell repertoires in COVID-19. Assay used: immunoSEQ multiplex PCR; TCRdb lists only in-frame clones, some missing. This table has around 69,000 clones, about 82% appearing once. Sequenced sample: peripheral blood. These TCRs come from a woman aged 55-70 years with acute or convalescent COVID-19.

The chain employs TRBV5-1 and TRBJ1-2, with D maybe TRBD1 (6 bases). This CDR3 contains 13 residues. Germline V gene sequence: CDR1 SGHRS, CDR2 YFSETQ. V was cut by 0 bases and J by 8 bases, with 11 bases left in between. CDR3 coding DNA: TGCGCCAGCAGCTTGGGTCAGGGGAGCGGCTACACCTTC. Translating it yields CASSLGQGSGYTF.

The gene calls are TRBV28 and TRBJ1-5; 9 bases align to TRBD1. CDR1 and CDR2 from the germline V gene are MDHEN and SYDVKM. CDR3 size: 14 residues. The CDR3 sequence: CAVRGDRAAQPQHF. The CDR3, as DNA: TGTGCGGTCAGGGGGGACAGGGCGGCTCAGCCCCAGCATTTT.

The chain uses TRBV27 and TRBJ1-2; maybe TRBD1 (6 bases). The CDR3 totals 14 residues. V shed 7 bases and J shed 0 bases, with 12 bases lying between them. CDR1 is MNHEY, CDR2 SMNVEV, per germline (reference sequence). CDR3 sequence (DNA): TGTGCCAGCATAGGGGGGGCCCCTAACTATGGCTACACCTTC. Amino acid sequence: CASIGGAPNYGYTF.

V is TRBV27 and J is TRBJ2-7, with a weak D call TRBD1 (6 bases). V lost 6 bases, J lost 7 bases, and 19 bases lay in between. The CDR3 runs 14 residues. Germline CDR1 and CDR2: MNHEY and SMNVEV (reference sequence). The CDR3 loop is CASRLDRRPGEQYF. The CDR3 DNA reads as TGTGCCAGCAGATTAGACAGGCGCCCGGGAGAGCAGTACTTC.

This sequence joins TRBV11-2 and TRBJ2-1; D gene unclear. This CDR3 has 16 residues. V shed 6 bases and J shed 7 bases, with 22 bases lying between them. Germline V gene data show CDR1 as SGHAT and CDR2 as FQNNGV. The CDR3 bases are TGTGCCAGCAGTTCTAGTGGGTCCCTCGTATCAAATGAGCAGTTCTTC. Protein product: CASSSSGSLVSNEQFF.

In its sample, this clone was seen once. The gene calls are TRBV6-5 and TRBJ1-1; a weak D match, TRBD1 (6 bases). The CDR3 has 15 residues. From germline, CDR1 is MNHEY and CDR2 SVGAGI. Trimming cost V 6 bases and J 4 bases, with 18 bases left between them. Here the CDR3 DNA reads TGTGCCAGCAGCGGCCGTCAGGGGACGGGCACTGAAGCTTTCTTT. It is translated as CASSGRQGTGTEAFF.

The chain recombines TRBV28 with TRBJ1-5; unclear D gene. The V and J ends lost 7 bases and 3 bases respectively, with 13 bases between them. This CDR3 is built from 14 residues. Germline V gene sequence: CDR1 MDHEN, CDR2 SYDVKM. The CDR3 spells CASTRAEPNQPQHF. In DNA form, the CDR3 reads TGTGCCAGCACAAGAGCCGAACCCAATCAGCCCCAGCATTTT.

V and J are TRBV9 and TRBJ2-7; TRBD1 is a possible D gene (6 bases). With 0 bases removed from V and 6 bases from J, the gap between germline ends came to 13 bases. Germline CDR1 is SGDLS and CDR2 is YYNGEE. This CDR3 comprises 14 residues. The CDR3 is CASSVASQGSEQYF. The CDR3 bases are TGTGCCAGCAGCGTAGCTTCACAGGGAAGCGAGCAGTACTTC.

The rearrangement joins TRBV4-1 to TRBJ2-2; TRBD2 is a possible D gene (6 bases). Germline values: CDR1 MGHRA, CDR2 YSYEKL. The CDR3 is 17 amino acids. The V end lost 1 base, the J end lost 7 bases, and 19 bases lay between the germline ends. This chain's CDR3 is CASSQVPADWRVGELFF. CDR3 nucleotides: TGCGCCAGCAGCCAAGTCCCCGCGGACTGGAGGGTCGGGGAGCTGTTTTTT.

The table lists this clone with a count of one. CDR3 nucleotides: TGTGCCACCAGTGATTGGGGCGGGAGCTCCTACGAGCAGTACTTC. Translated: CATSDWGGSSYEQYF. This sequence joins TRBV24-1 and TRBJ2-7, with 7 bases identical to TRBD2. After removal of 2 bases from V and 0 bases from J, the junction contained 3 bases not matched to a gene. The germline CDR1 and CDR2 sequences are KGHDR and SFDVKD. CDR3 length: 15 amino acids.

The chain carries TRBV6-2 or TRBV6-3 and TRBJ2-7; TRBD2 agrees at 9 bases. The ends lost 2 bases at V and 1 base at J; junction bases unmatched: 6. Germline lookup yields CDR1 MNHEY and CDR2 SVGEGT. The CDR3 runs 16 residues. CDR3 in DNA: TGTGCCAGCAGTTACCCTATAGCGGGGGCGTCCTACGAGCAGTACTTC. Its translation is CASSYPIAGASYEQYF.

The chain is built from TRBV4-1 and TRBJ2-1; 11 positions match TRBD2. The CDR3 runs to 16 residues. Trimming took 3 bases from V and 8 from J; bases not matched to a gene: 9. The germline gives CDR1 MGHRA, CDR2 YSYEKL. The CDR3 here is CASSHGSGRASYEQFF. The CDR3 region has the DNA TGCGCCAGCAGCCACGGTAGCGGGAGGGCCTCCTATGAGCAGTTCTTC.

The chain carries TRBV4-2 and TRBJ1-4, with TRBD1 as a possible D gene (6 bases). This CDR3 region has 15 residues. Germline CDR1 is LGHNA and CDR2 is YNFKEQ. The V gene lost 3 bases and the J gene lost 6 bases, with 14 bases spanning the gap. The CDR3 reads CASSQSAGEYEKLFF. The CDR3 DNA is TGTGCCAGCAGCCAGTCTGCAGGGGAGTATGAAAAACTGTTTTTT.

The chain uses TRBV18 and TRBJ2-7; 9 bases are a match to TRBD2. Germline trimming cut 3 bases from V and 3 bases from J; bases unmatched to any gene: 6. This CDR3 has 15 residues. The germline CDR1 and CDR2 sequences are KGHSH and LQKENI. The CDR3 spells CASSPFSGGIYEQYF. In DNA form, the CDR3 reads TGTGCCAGCTCACCCTTCAGCGGGGGGATCTACGAGCAGTACTTC. Drawing the rest from reference TRBV18 and TRBJ2-7, the complete variable domain is NAGVMQNPRHLVRRRGQEARLRCSPMKGHSHVYWYRQLPEEGLKFMVYLQKENIIDESGMPKERFSAEFPKEGPSILRIQQVVRGDSAAYFCASSPFSGGIYEQYFGPGTRLTVT.

The sample holds one count of this clone. V is TRBV5-6 and J is TRBJ2-2, with 9 bases lining up with TRBD1. Looked up from germline, CDR1 is SGHDT and CDR2 is YYEEEE. This CDR3 is built from 17 residues. Trimming took 4 bases from V and 5 from J; bases not matched to a gene: 12. DNA of the CDR3: TGTGCCAGCAGCCCACTAAACAGGGGGCGACGGACCGGGGAGCTGTTTTTT. This sequence encodes CASSPLNRGRRTGELFF. Full variable domain (remainder filled in from reference TRBV5-6 and TRBJ2-2): DAGVTQSPTHLIKTRGQQVTLRCSPKSGHDTVSWYQQALGQGPQFIFQYYEEEERQRGNFPDRFSGHQFPNYSSELNVNALLLGDSALYLCASSPLNRGRRTGELFFGEGSRLTVL.

The chain employs TRBV7-8 and TRBJ1-2; the D is unclear. V was cut by 5 bases and J by 3 bases, with 4 bases left in between. This CDR3 contains 11 residues. Germline V gene sequence: CDR1 SGHVS, CDR2 FQNEAQ. The CDR3 here is CASSPDYGYTF. CDR3 DNA sequence: TGTGCCAGCAGCCCGGACTATGGCTACACCTTC.

This chain links TRBV9 with TRBJ2-1; 7 positions agree with TRBD2. The CDR3 length is 16 residues. Germline loops: CDR1 SGDLS, CDR2 YYNGEE. V shed 0 bases and J 5 bases; nucleotides not matched to a gene: 8. Here the CDR3 DNA reads TGTGCCAGCAGCGTAGGCCTGGGGGAGGGAGACAATGAGCAGTTCTTC. It specifies CASSVGLGEGDNEQFF.

This clone appeared a single time. The chain uses TRBV28 and TRBJ1-3, with D perhaps matching TRBD1 (6 bases). The V end was cut by 8 bases, the J end by 1 base, with 15 bases between. The CDR3 length is 15 residues. Germline loops: CDR1 MDHEN, CDR2 SYDVKM. The CDR3 here is CASLGGIGSGNTIYF. CDR3 DNA: TGTGCCAGCTTAGGGGGTATCGGGTCTGGAAACACCATATATTTT. Full variable domain (outside the CDR3, taken from reference TRBV28 and TRBJ1-3): DVKVTQSSRYLVKRTGEKVFLECVQDMDHENMFWYRQDPGLGLRLIYFSYDVKMKEKGDIPEGYSVSREKKERFSLILESASTNQTSMYLCASLGGIGSGNTIYFGEGSWLTVV.

This chain connects TRBV5-5 to TRBJ1-2; D is perhaps TRBD1 (6 bases). The ends were cut back, 5 bases at V and 2 bases at J, with 16 bases in the middle. CDR1 and CDR2 (germline): SGHKS, YYEKEE (reference sequence). This CDR3 comprises 15 residues. The CDR3 reads CASRWGHGGNYGYTF. CDR3 bases: TGTGCCAGCAGATGGGGACACGGGGGGAACTATGGCTACACCTTC.

The chain combines TRBV28 with TRBJ2-6, with a possible D match to TRBD1 (6 bases). The CDR3 is 17 residues long. The V gene's germline CDR1 is MDHEN and CDR2 SYDVKM. Deletions cut 1 base from V and 0 bases from J, with 10 bases between. The CDR3 sequence is CASSLSEGGSGANVLTF. CDR3 bases: TGTGCCAGCAGTTTATCGGAAGGGGGCTCTGGGGCCAACGTCCTGACTTTC.

The chain is built from TRBV29-1 and TRBJ1-5, with D possibly matching TRBD1 (5 bases). V gave up 4 bases and J gave up 4 bases, with 11 bases separating them. The CDR3 has 13 amino acids. Germline-derived CDR1 and CDR2 are SQVTM and ANQGSEA. The CDR3 bases are TGCAGCGTTGCATGGGGGGTAAATCAGCCCCAGCATTTT. It codes for CSVAWGVNQPQHF. The full variable domain, with the rest looked up from reference TRBV29-1 and TRBJ1-5, is SAVISQKPSRDICQRGTSLTIQCQVDSQVTMMFWYRQQPGQSLTLIATANQGSEATYESGFVIDKFPISRPNLTFSTLTVSNMSPEDSSIYLCSVAWGVNQPQHFGDGTRLSIL.

This chain links TRBV6-9 with TRBJ2-7; D ambiguous. The CDR3 consists of 13 residues. V lost 3 bases to trimming and J lost 3 bases, with 9 bases between them. CDR1 is MNHGY and CDR2 is SVAAGI in the germline V gene. The CDR3 sequence: CASSYRVSYEQYF. The DNA of the CDR3 is TGTGCCAGCAGTTACCGGGTAAGCTACGAGCAGTACTTC.

The chain links TRBV5-1 to TRBJ2-1; D might be TRBD2 (6 bases). Per the germline V gene, CDR1 is SGHRS and CDR2 is YFSETQ. Trimming left V 4 bases short and J 10 bases short, with 24 bases between. This CDR3 is built from 16 residues. The CDR3 sequence is CASSPLLAYDLEEQFF. The CDR3 DNA is TGCGCCAGCAGCCCCCTCCTAGCGTACGACCTGGAGGAGCAGTTCTTC.

This clone occurred a few times. Here the CDR3 DNA reads TGTGCCAGCAGCTTAGGACTGGAGCGTATAGCCCAAAAAGAGACCCAGTACTTC. Translating gives CASSLGLERIAQKETQYF. This rearrangement joins TRBV7-9 to TRBJ2-5; no clear D. CDR1 and CDR2 (germline): SEHNR, FQNEAQ (reference sequence). The V end was cut by 1 base, the J end by 3 bases, with 21 bases between. There are 18 residues in the CDR3.

The J gene is TRBJ2-3, the V gene TRBV29-1; 8 bases align to TRBD2. J lost 2 bases, V lost 7 bases, and 5 bases had no gene match. The CDR3 runs to 13 residues. The germline CDR1 and CDR2 sequences are SQVTM and ANQGSEA. CDR3 sequence (DNA): TGCAGCGCTTTAGCGGGGTTCACAGATACGCAGTATTTT. It codes for CSALAGFTDTQYF.

The rearrangement joins TRBV6-5 to TRBJ2-7; 9 bases match TRBD2. The CDR3 extends over 15 amino acids. Germline V gives CDR1 MNHEY, CDR2 SVGAGI. With V trimmed by 6 bases and J by 9 bases, 15 bases remained unmatched. The CDR3 coding sequence is TGTGCCAGCAGAAGTGGGGCTAGCGGGATATTTGGGCAGTACTTC. Translation gives CASRSGASGIFGQYF.

This chain joins TRBV4-2 and TRBJ2-7; 9 bases are a match to TRBD1. J was trimmed by 3 bases and V by 1 base; bases with no gene match: 7. The germline V gene encodes CDR1 LGHNA and CDR2 YNFKEQ. The CDR3 runs 16 residues. For the CDR3, the DNA is TGTGCCAGCAGCCAAGGCACCGGGACAGGGCGCTACGAGCAGTACTTC. Its protein product is CASSQGTGTGRYEQYF.

The J gene is TRBJ2-3, the V gene TRBV2; maybe TRBD1 (7 bases). V gave up 6 bases and J gave up 0 bases, with 13 bases separating them. The CDR3 covers 15 residues. Germline V gene lookup returns CDR1 SNHLY and CDR2 FYNNEI. The DNA of the CDR3 is TGTGCCAGCAGAGGCGGGACAGCCAGCACAGATACGCAGTATTTT. Translated, it gives CASRGGTASTDTQYF. Complete variable domain (other parts from reference TRBV2 and TRBJ2-3): EPEVTQTPSHQVTQMGQEVILRCVPISNHLYFYWYRQILGQKVEFLVSFYNNEISEKSEIFDDQFSVERPDGSNFTLKIRSTKLEDSAMYFCASRGGTASTDTQYFGPGTRLTVL.